This TCR beta chain was captured in a study of T cell responses to AZD1222 COVID-19 vaccine (dated by TCRdb to the early 2020s). Concerning the study at large: AZD1222 recipients whose second dose came at about 4 weeks and those whose second dose came at about 12 weeks were combined into one group, since spike-specific TCR depth and breadth did not differ between the two schedules. Enrollment into the trials was organized by age into subgroups of 18-55, 56-69 and 70-plus years, and those subgroups contained roughly 150, 30 and 60 TCR-sequenced participants, respectively. A total of approximately 250 trial participants underwent TCR sequencing, of whom about 200 had received two doses of AZD1222 and 26 had received two doses of the MenACWY control vaccine.

Remarks on this clone: The specificity of this receptor is unknown. Per-nucleotide qualities are absent, and no much larger clonotype sits a single base away.

Broad study findings and their caveats: The 56-69-year group was small, and its depth increase did not reach significance, likely because of low power. The vaccine-associated CD4 TCRs covered the entire spike protein, and the dominant responses fell in regions 160-218 and 743-854. Epitopes outside the regions mutated in the B.1.351 and B.1.1.7 variants were reportedly recognized by nearly half of the unique spike-specific TCRs. After two AZD1222 doses, both the breadth and the depth of spike-specific TCRs were significantly higher than at day 0 and than in MenACWY recipients. Because no day 14 peak-response samples were available, repertoires were characterized only after the peak T cell response. Conclusions about previously exposed vaccinees are limited because only a handful of AZD1222 recipients were SARS-CoV-2 seropositive at baseline. Participants were mostly white British and included more females than males, and it was suggested by the authors that clonal diversity may have been underestimated.

The CDR3 sequence holds 13 residues, the cysteine and phenylalanine included. The CDR3 DNA has 39 bases and is translated from base 1. Sequences SQVTM (CDR1) and ANQGSEA (CDR2) are obtained from the germline V gene. V has 5 bases trimmed and J has 5 bases trimmed; junction bases matching no gene number 5. This sample's time point label indicates: baseline before first vaccination. Vaccinee samples came from UK trials COV001 and COV002, including a single-blind randomized controlled phase 2/3 trial of AZD1222 (ChAdOx1 nCoV-19) in healthy adults. For TCRbeta chain sequencing, PBMC samples were collected from trial participants at day 0 and at day 28 after the second dose. The CDR3 regions of human TCRbeta chains were subjected to immunosequencing. On the study's bioinformatics: TCRs in the repertoires were compared against a reference library of SARS-CoV-2-specific TCRs that had been generated with the MIRA antigen-specificity platform. Breadth meant the fraction of unique TCRs that were SARS-CoV-2-associated, whereas depth meant the fraction of total T cells that were SARS-CoV-2-associated. Each spike-specific TCR was assigned to its reactive spike region and to a CD4 or CD8 class using the MIRA data. Log10-transformed breadth and depth values were compared by one-way ANOVA with Sidak's multiple comparisons tests. TCRdb provides this immuneACCESS table in a form limited to in-frame rearrangements. Some clones are lacking; in checked studies, under half of them reflect an unresolved V gene, and why the rest are absent is not known. The V and J calls and clone size were taken over from that table, and D and trimming were inferred from the DNA. This sample lists over 150,000 clones; roughly 92% were detected once. The ten largest account for 1.6% of the sample.

The material was peripheral blood, obtained on day 0 of AZD1222 vaccination. The chain uses TRBV29-1 and TRBJ2-1, and TRBD1 matches 8 of the central bases. This receptor was taken from an adult in good health. The CDR3 protein: CSVMTGAHNEQFF. The DNA sequence reads TGCAGCGTTATGACAGGGGCTCACAATGAGCAGTTCTTC.